Here is one TCR beta chain with its context. Per germline, CDR1 MNHEY and CDR2 SVGEGT. V was shortened by 0 bases and J by 0 bases, with 14 bases between the two germline ends. The CDR3 consists of 17 residues. Clones were sequenced by immunoSEQ multiplex PCR, and TCRdb holds only the in-frame ones, with some missing. The table includes about 350,000 clones, 80% to 90% detected once. Treatment defined: roughly 20 received Ad26.COV2.S at low or high dose, single or two shots; roughly 5 received placebo; per-sample allocation not given. Sampling took place 63 days after the first vaccine or placebo injection. The sample is drawn from a study of Ad26.COV2.S vaccination and SARS-CoV-2 variants.

This sample comprised peripheral blood, obtained in a trial of Ad26.COV2.S vaccine versus placebo. This chain connects TRBV6-2 or TRBV6-3 to TRBJ1-1; possible D gene TRBD1, 5 bases. This receptor was identified in a person between 18 and 59 years old who received the Ad26.COV2.S COVID-19 vaccine or a placebo. The CDR3 region has the DNA TGTGCCAGCAGTTACTCCCGGGGCTGGGTCCTGAACACTGAAGCTTTCTTT. It translates to CASSYSRGWVLNTEAFF.